This T cell receptor (beta chain) comes out of a study of response to subunit inactivated influenza vaccine. Study-level results: The study's authors posited that every seasonal influenza vaccination enlists few new T cells.

TCRdb analysed the RT-PCR reads with MiXCR anew, one entry per CDR3 protein. The data show under 200,000 distinct CDR3 sequences, about 10% seen once. Details on this clonotype: The antigen remains undetermined.

Source: CD8+ T cells sorted from PBMCs, taken 23 to 25 months after vaccination. The TCR was taken from a man between 50 and 70 years old who received an inactivated influenza vaccine.

The CDR3 protein is CASSQLTGNRNEQFF. CDR3 DNA: TGTGCCAGCAGCCAACTGACAGGGAATCGGAATGAGCAGTTCTTC. The chain carries TRBV4-2 and TRBJ2-1, with TRBD1 matching 7 bases. The ends lost 2 bases at V and 7 bases at J; junction bases unmatched: 8. The CDR3 is 15 residues long. From germline, CDR1 is LGHNA and CDR2 YNFKEQ.